This T cell receptor (beta chain) was recorded in a study of beta chain features in type 1 diabetes (dated by TCRdb to the late 2010s). Context from the whole study: Mean age, gender distribution, total cell number and subset yield were not different between patients and healthy donors. A total of 107,917,701 sorted cells were examined across all samples, and the number of cells per subset was strongly correlated with RNA yield. In the study, TCRB repertoires of sorted circulating CD4+ T cell subsets from recently diagnosed type 1 diabetes patients were compared with those of matched healthy donors. Whereas all 28 donors provided naive and central memory subsets, regulatory and stem cell-like memory subsets were isolated from just 8 patients and about 8 healthy donors. The investigation overall reported the following: Naive, central memory and regulatory TCRB repertoires appeared to be more similar among patients than among healthy donors. At VDJ recombination sites, patients with type 1 diabetes made fewer insertions and deleted more nucleotides, a pattern implying thymic rearrangement abnormalities. A moderate but significant shortening of TCRB CDR3 length was observed in type 1 diabetes patients in all four CD4+ subsets. Shorter templates might have been favored by PCR, but patient and control samples were amplified and corrected together, so both groups would have been affected equally by any skew. Because the HLA sub-analyses included only small numbers of individuals, any influence of HLA type on TCRB rearrangement was left unresolved. Because cDNA rather than genomic DNA was sequenced, highly expressing activated cells could have been over-represented, although no difference in activation and CD3 levels was found between groups.

A single peripheral blood draw of about 120 mL on average was collected from each donor into heparinised tubes. Using a panel that included CD45RO, CCR7, CD25, CD127, CD95 and CD27, naive, central memory, regulatory and stem cell-like memory CD4+ T cells were sorted on a BD FACSAria II. A purity above 95% was achieved for all sorted populations. PBMCs were separated immediately by Lymphoprep density gradient centrifugation and were stained directly, without being cultured. So that batch effects would be minimized, each experiment stained and sorted samples in pairs, pairing one healthy donor with one patient. This clone was seen a few times. What antigen it recognizes has not been identified. Per-base quality was not reported, and no clone a single base away is much larger than it. Trimming takes 0 bases from V and 0 bases from J, and the germline ends sit 10 bases apart. Reading the germline V gene gives CDR1 SGDLS and CDR2 YYNGEE. The CDR3, cysteine through phenylalanine, is 16 amino acids long. Just the 48-base CDR3 DNA is kept, in frame starting at base 1.

The entire isolated RNA was reverse transcribed using the High Capacity cDNA Reverse Transcription Kit, and thus expressed TCRB transcripts were sequenced. Naive, central memory and regulatory T cell samples underwent deep immunoSEQ sequencing, averaging around 4 million total reads per sample. Sorted cells were lysed in RLT buffer and RNA was extracted with DNase-treated RNeasy Micro or Mini kits, depending on cell number. To prevent cross-contamination, each cell subset was processed individually, whereas patient and healthy donor samples were processed jointly. Using the immunoSEQ multiplex PCR, TCRB sequences were amplified from cDNA into 87-bp fragments spanning the CDR3 region. The amplicons were sequenced using the Illumina HiSeq platform. The original pipeline was this. Synthetic template baselines were used to correct PCR bias computationally, reads within Hamming distance 2 were collapsed, and singletons that could not be merged were discarded. Reads were aligned to IMGT to assign V, D and J genes, CDR3 length, and insertions or deletions at six rearrangement sites. Within each subset, clonotype counts were normalized to sorted cell number, and only after that were true diversity and Gini coefficients computed with the tcR R package. The overlap coefficient, calculated on TCRB nucleotide sequences, was used to quantify repertoire sharing. Out-of-frame TCRB sequences from naive cells were analyzed to stand in for the pre-selection repertoire. What TCRdb holds here is the immuneACCESS table cut down to in-frame rearrangements. Part of the clones is not present; checked against another copy, under half of the missing clones reflect an unresolved V gene, and the others are unexplained. From that table come the V and J calls and clone size; the DNA was used to work out D and trimming. The sample table shows hundreds of thousands of clones, and 11% to 15% are seen once. The top ten clones comprise 0.035% to 0.045% of the sample.

This TCR was recovered from a man aged 18-30 years with type 1 diabetes. The rearranged chain carries TRBV9 and TRBJ2-1, with no D gene named confidently. The sample was naive CD4+ T cells from blood. In the paper's terms, the cell subset or site label means: true naive CD4+ T cells. The bases read TGTGCCAGCAGCGTAGGGCTCCCGAGCTCCTACAATGAGCAGTTCTTC. Protein translation: CASSVGLPSSYNEQFF.